This record looks at one TCR beta chain sequence and its context. No antigen is known for it. The germline V gene encodes CDR1 SEHNR and CDR2 FQNEAQ (reference sequence). CDR3 length: 14 amino acids. V trimming: 6 bases; J trimming: 4 bases; junction bases outside the gene matches: 6. The data stem from a study of shared clonotypes between healthy human individuals. Findings and limits, study-wide: Blood was the sole source, and tissue repertoires probably differ. Lower generation probabilities were found for non-shared clonotypes than for those shared by all four donors.

The investigators split CD4+ cells into a CD45RA+ naive subset and a CD45RA-negative memory subset. Assay runs were performed at deep level. TCRdb's table, derived via immunoSEQ multiplex PCR, lists solely in-frame clones and lacks some. Among 900,000 to 1,200,000 clones listed, 75% to 80% were seen once. Sequenced sample: memory CD4+ T cells from PBMCs. Subset denoted: CD45RA-negative fraction. The chain couples TRBV7-9 to TRBJ2-7, with TRBD1 matching over 10 bases. The sequence was collected from a man aged 18 to 29 in good health. Some clones in this sample may be carry-over from other donors' samples. Written as DNA, the CDR3 is TGTGCCAGCAGTTCCGGACAGGGGGTTTACGAGCAGTACTTC. As protein: CASSSGQGVYEQYF.